The 30 T cell receptor beta chains given below trace back to one sample, sequenced in a study of T cells in Graves' hyperthyroidism and ophthalmopathy. Amplified regions were TCR beta CDR3 sequences from RNA transcripts. Initially, a first-round RT-PCR of the TCR CDR3 employed the HTBI primer set. From the multiplex PCR reads, TCRdb called clonotypes with MiXCR, one entry per CDR3 protein. Of around 340,000 distinct CDR3 sequences in the sample, 15% to 20% are singletons; the top ten hold around a sixth. The sample was blood. The source is a woman in her 40s with Graves' ophthalmopathy.

The rearrangement joins TRBV9 to TRBJ2-2; 12 bases map to TRBD2. The V gene end was trimmed by 3 bases and the J gene end by 8 bases; junction bases not matched to a gene: 8. The CDR3 is made up of 16 amino acids. Germline CDR1 SGDLS, CDR2 YYNGEE. Here the CDR3 reads CASSATSGRSFGELFF. CDR3 coding DNA: TGTGCCAGCAGCGCGACTAGCGGGAGATCGTTTGGGGAGCTGTTTTTT.

The count of this clonotype is one. CDR3 sequence reads: CASQQGGGTEAFF. The CDR3, as DNA: TGTGCCAGCCAACAAGGGGGAGGCACTGAAGCTTTCTTT. The chain couples TRBV6-1 to TRBJ1-1, with D perhaps TRBD1 (6 bases). The CDR3 extends over 13 amino acids. Germline CDR1 MNHNS, CDR2 SASEGT. V lost 8 bases and J 4 bases, leaving 14 bases between the germline ends.

This clonotype was found many times. The chain carries TRBV5-1 and TRBJ1-1; 7 bases agree with TRBD1. Germline V gene data show CDR1 as SGHRS and CDR2 as YFSETQ. J was trimmed by 5 bases and V by 0 bases; bases with no gene match: 7. The CDR3 loop spans 15 amino acids. Written as DNA, the CDR3 is TGCGCCAGCAGCTTGGACACAGGGGTAGGAACTGAAGCTTTCTTT. It specifies CASSLDTGVGTEAFF.

There are many counts of this clonotype. This clone may be a read error of a much larger clone one base away. J is TRBJ2-7 and V is TRBV11-2; D remains ambiguous. Germline V gene sequence: CDR1 SGHAT, CDR2 FQNNGV. The CDR3 length is 15 residues. The CDR3: CASSLDHGKSYGQYF. The CDR3 bases are TGTGCCAGCAGCTTAGATCACGGCAAAAGCTACGGGCAGTACTTC.

This clonotype was recorded many times. The chain has TRBV12-3 or TRBV12-4 and TRBJ2-7; TRBD2 might be the D (6 bases). This CDR3 comprises 14 residues. Between the trimmed V and J ends, which lost 4 bases and 3 bases, there was a span of 13 bases. The DNA for the CDR3 is TGTGCCAGCAGTTCGCCGGGACTTCTCTACGAGCAGTACTTC. Its translation: CASSSPGLLYEQYF.

This clonotype appeared many times. This chain uses TRBV7-3 with TRBJ1-2, with D maybe TRBD1 (5 bases). The CDR3 contains 14 residues. V dropped 2 bases and J dropped 6 bases, with 13 bases sitting between them. Germline lookup yields CDR1 SGHTA and CDR2 FQGTGA. The CDR3 DNA sequence: TGTGCCAGCAGCTTAGCAAGGAGGGGAGATGGCTACACCTTC. Translation: CASSLARRGDGYTF.

This clonotype was seen at least ten times. V is TRBV30 and J is TRBJ1-1, with TRBD1 identical over 8 bases. This CDR3 region has 13 residues. Germline lookup yields CDR1 GTSNPN and CDR2 SVGIG (reference sequence). Trimming at V came to 5 bases and at J to 4 bases, leaving 6 bases not matched to a gene. The CDR3 spells CAWGQGLGTEAFF. CDR3 DNA: TGTGCCTGGGGACAGGGCTTGGGCACTGAAGCTTTCTTT.

This clonotype was counted ten times or more. The chain joins TRBV27 to TRBJ1-1; no definite D call. Trimming stripped 7 bases from V and 1 base from J, with 10 bases between. The germline gives CDR1 MNHEY, CDR2 SMNVEV (reference sequence). The CDR3 loop spans 13 amino acids. CDR3 sequence reads: CASKGDSNTEAFF. Written as DNA, the CDR3 is TGTGCCAGCAAGGGAGACTCGAACACTGAAGCTTTCTTT.

This clonotype was found many times. This chain uses TRBV6-1 with TRBJ1-2; 9 bases map to TRBD1. The CDR3 loop spans 13 amino acids. V trimming: 8 bases; J trimming: 6 bases; junction bases outside the gene matches: 7. Germline V gene data show CDR1 as MNHNS and CDR2 as SASEGT. The CDR3, as DNA: TGTGCCAGCCAGGACAGGGGAACGGATGGCTACACCTTC. Translation: CASQDRGTDGYTF.

This clonotype was seen ten or more times. The V call is TRBV9, the J call TRBJ2-7; possibly TRBD1 for D (5 bases). Per the germline V gene, CDR1 is SGDLS and CDR2 is YYNGEE. The CDR3 runs to 14 residues. Trimming cost V 1 base and J 0 bases, with 8 bases left between them. DNA for the CDR3: TGTGCCAGCAGCGTACAGGACACCTCCTACGAGCAGTACTTC. It translates to CASSVQDTSYEQYF.

This clonotype was seen many times. This sequence joins TRBV27 and TRBJ2-5, with TRBD1 matching 7 bases. The germline CDR1 and CDR2 sequences are MNHEY and SMNVEV (reference sequence). The V and J ends lost 6 bases and 4 bases, in that order; junction bases with no gene match: 8. The CDR3 is 14 residues long. The DNA of the CDR3 is TGTGCCAGCAGGCACGACAGGGAAGGAGAGACCCAGTACTTC. It translates to CASRHDREGETQYF.

This clonotype was observed at least ten times. The V and J genes are TRBV30 and TRBJ2-7; 9 nucleotides line up with TRBD1. The CDR3 is 15 amino acids. From germline, CDR1 is GTSNPN and CDR2 SVGIG (reference sequence). V lost 3 bases and J lost 3; bases outside the gene matches: 9. CDR3 residues: CAWRGWDRDSYEQYF. CDR3 DNA sequence: TGTGCCTGGAGGGGATGGGACAGGGACAGCTACGAGCAGTACTTC.

This clonotype was observed a few times. The rearrangement links TRBV3-1 to TRBJ2-7, with 16 bases identical to TRBD2. Germline CDR1 is LGHDT and CDR2 is YNNKEL (reference sequence). This CDR3 region has 18 residues. With 4 bases clipped from V and 2 bases from J, the junction kept 8 bases outside the gene matches. The CDR3 sequence: CASSPGTSGREFPYEQYF. In DNA, the CDR3 is TGTGCCAGCAGCCCCGGGACTAGCGGGAGGGAATTTCCCTACGAGCAGTACTTC.

This clonotype was detected ten times or more. The rearrangement joins TRBV4-1 to TRBJ1-2, with D uncertain. The germline V gene has CDR1 MGHRA and CDR2 YSYEKL. This CDR3 has 12 amino acids. Trimming shortened V by 0 bases and J by 8 bases, and 7 bases separated the two germline ends. The DNA for the CDR3 is TGCGCCAGCAGCCAAGAAGCCGGGGGCTACACCTTC. It yields the protein CASSQEAGGYTF.

This clonotype was counted ten times or more. This sequence joins TRBV7-9 and TRBJ1-1; D gene unclear. In germline, CDR1 is SEHNR, CDR2 FQNEAQ (reference sequence). The CDR3 covers 15 residues. V shed 2 bases and J shed 1 base, with 11 bases lying between them. The CDR3 bases are TGTGCCAGCAGCTTAATGCGGCGGGAGAACACTGAAGCTTTCTTT. This codes for CASSLMRRENTEAFF.

This clonotype was detected many times. The V call is TRBV12-3 or TRBV12-4, the J call TRBJ2-7; TRBD2 agrees at 7 bases. CDR3 length equals 15 residues. The V segment lost 5 bases and the J segment 2 bases; nucleotides outside the gene matches: 9. The CDR3 loop is CASSGLGGSPYEQYF. CDR3 nucleotide sequence: TGTGCCAGCAGTGGCCTTGGCGGGAGCCCCTACGAGCAGTACTTC.

The table lists this clonotype with a few counts. CDR3: CASSYSMRSTIMETQYF. In DNA, the CDR3 is TGTGCCAGCAGTTACTCCATGCGGTCCACCATTATGGAGACCCAGTACTTC. The V call is TRBV6-2 or TRBV6-3, the J call TRBJ2-5; D is undetermined. V lost 0 bases to trimming and J lost 5 bases, with 19 bases between them. CDR3 length: 17 residues. Looked up from germline, CDR1 is MNHEY and CDR2 is SVGEGT.

The chain couples TRBV6-1 to TRBJ1-5; 8 bases are a match to TRBD1. CDR1 and CDR2 (germline): MNHNS, SASEGT. The CDR3 extends over 17 amino acids. Trimming at V came to 8 bases and at J to 2 bases, leaving 14 bases not matched to a gene. In DNA, the CDR3 is TGTGCCAGCCGAATTACGGACAGGGTGATTGGCAATCAGCCCCAGCATTTT. As protein: CASRITDRVIGNQPQHF.

The chain couples TRBV30 to TRBJ2-3, with 8 bases identical to TRBD2. The CDR3 is 13 amino acids. The germline V gene encodes CDR1 GTSNPN and CDR2 SVGIG (reference sequence). V lost 0 bases to trimming and J lost 12 bases; unmatched junction nucleotides: 8. The CDR3 region is CAWSVQAGVFQYF. CDR3 in DNA: TGTGCCTGGAGTGTACAAGCGGGAGTTTTCCAGTATTTT.

At least ten counts were recorded for this clonotype. The chain recombines TRBV5-5 with TRBJ1-2; the match to TRBD1 covers 7 bases. The CDR3 consists of 14 residues. Germline CDR1 SGHKS, CDR2 YYEKEE (reference sequence). Trimming cost V 4 bases and J 4 bases; bases outside gene matches: 7. CDR3 loop: CASSRDSYSYGYTF. CDR3 in DNA: TGTGCCAGCAGCCGGGACAGCTATTCCTATGGCTACACCTTC.

This clonotype was counted many times. The chain recombines TRBV2 with TRBJ2-7; 8 bases align to TRBD1. The V gene end was trimmed by 4 bases and the J gene end by 3 bases; junction bases not matched to a gene: 11. This CDR3 region has 16 residues. Germline V gene sequence: CDR1 SNHLY, CDR2 FYNNEI. The CDR3 region is CASSGHAGTGLYEQYF. In DNA form, the CDR3 reads TGTGCCAGCAGTGGTCATGCCGGGACAGGTCTCTACGAGCAGTACTTC.

This clonotype occurred a few times. This sequence joins TRBV28 and TRBJ2-2; TRBD2 might be the D (6 bases). The length of the CDR3 is 14 residues. The V gene's germline CDR1 is MDHEN and CDR2 SYDVKM. V lost 5 bases and J lost 6, with 13 bases in between. CDR3: CASSLSGSAGELFF. The CDR3 nucleotides are TGTGCCAGCAGTCTATCCGGGAGCGCCGGGGAGCTGTTTTTT.

The chain is built from TRBV5-1 and TRBJ2-2; 7 bases are a match to TRBD1. Germline assignment: CDR1 SGHRS and CDR2 YFSETQ. V lost 3 bases and J lost 4; bases outside the gene matches: 6. The CDR3 consists of 15 residues. The CDR3 DNA sequence: TGCGCCAGCAGCTGGGACAGTCGCCGCACCGGGGAGCTGTTTTTT. This translates into CASSWDSRRTGELFF.

This clonotype was observed many times. This chain links TRBV2 with TRBJ2-2; tentative D call: TRBD2 (5 bases). Trimming took off 1 base at V and 0 bases at J, with 9 bases between the two ends. From germline, CDR1 is SNHLY and CDR2 FYNNEI. The CDR3 runs to 16 residues. The CDR3 DNA reads TGTGCCAGCAGTGAAGGGAGGCATTCGAACACCGGGGAGCTGTTTTTT. Amino acids: CASSEGRHSNTGELFF.

This clonotype was counted only a few times. The gene calls are TRBV6-2 or TRBV6-3 and TRBJ2-2; 7 positions match TRBD1. The ends lost 8 bases at V and 0 bases at J; junction bases unmatched: 12. Per germline, CDR1 MNHEY and CDR2 SVGEGT. This CDR3 has 17 amino acids. The CDR3 protein is CASVGGQKKANTGELFF. The CDR3 bases are TGTGCCAGCGTAGGGGGACAGAAGAAGGCGAACACCGGGGAGCTGTTTTTT.

This clonotype was detected many times. The rearrangement links TRBV20-1 to TRBJ1-5; D is perhaps TRBD1 (6 bases). CDR3 length: 15 amino acids. Germline V gives CDR1 DFQATT, CDR2 SNEGSKA (reference sequence). V shed 2 bases and J shed 0 bases, with 11 bases lying between them. The CDR3 reads CSARKGEFSNQPQHF. Here the CDR3 DNA reads TGCAGTGCTAGAAAGGGGGAATTTAGCAATCAGCCCCAGCATTTT.

This clonotype was observed at least ten times. The chain joins TRBV27 to TRBJ2-5; no firm D call. The CDR3 consists of 14 residues. Germline V CDR1 and CDR2: MNHEY, SMNVEV (reference sequence). The V gene lost 3 bases and the J gene lost 2 bases, with 10 bases spanning the gap. The CDR3 region is CASSLLAEQETQYF. As DNA, the CDR3 is TGTGCCAGCAGTTTGTTGGCAGAACAAGAGACCCAGTACTTC.

This clonotype was recorded at least ten times. CDR3 amino acids: CASSLTGALYDEQYF. The DNA of the CDR3 is TGCGCCAGCAGCTTGACAGGGGCCCTCTATGATGAGCAGTACTTC. This rearrangement joins TRBV5-1 to TRBJ2-7; 7 nucleotides line up with TRBD1. CDR3 length equals 15 residues. Trimming took 1 base from V and 7 from J; bases not matched to a gene: 11. Germline CDR1 and CDR2: SGHRS and YFSETQ.

There are many counts of this clonotype. The chain is built from TRBV12-3 or TRBV12-4 and TRBJ2-7; D is perhaps TRBD1 (6 bases). Deletions cut 3 bases from V and 4 bases from J, with 10 bases between. The CDR3 totals 13 residues. The CDR3 sequence: CASSLVQGYEQYF. The CDR3 DNA sequence: TGTGCCAGCAGTTTGGTACAGGGATACGAGCAGTACTTC.

This clonotype has a count of ten or more. The rearrangement joins TRBV9 to TRBJ2-2; D is perhaps TRBD2 (5 bases). This CDR3 has 17 residues. V lost 3 bases and J lost 6, with 21 bases in between. From germline, CDR1 is SGDLS and CDR2 YYNGEE. The CDR3 sequence: CASSERDPWETPGELFF. The DNA of the CDR3 is TGTGCCAGCAGCGAGAGGGATCCTTGGGAAACACCCGGGGAGCTGTTTTTT.